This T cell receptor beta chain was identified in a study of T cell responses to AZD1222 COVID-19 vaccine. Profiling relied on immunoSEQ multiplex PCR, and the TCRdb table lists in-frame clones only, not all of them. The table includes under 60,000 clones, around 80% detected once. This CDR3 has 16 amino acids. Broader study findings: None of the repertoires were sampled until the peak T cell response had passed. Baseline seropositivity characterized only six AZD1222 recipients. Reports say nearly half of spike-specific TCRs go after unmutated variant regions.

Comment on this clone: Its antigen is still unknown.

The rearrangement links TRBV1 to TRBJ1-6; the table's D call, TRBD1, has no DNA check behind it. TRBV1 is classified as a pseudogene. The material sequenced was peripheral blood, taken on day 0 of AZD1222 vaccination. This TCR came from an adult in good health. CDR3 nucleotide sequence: TGCACCAGCAGCCAAGATATGGGCCAAAATAATTCACCCCTCCACTTT. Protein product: CTSSQDMGQNNSPLHF.